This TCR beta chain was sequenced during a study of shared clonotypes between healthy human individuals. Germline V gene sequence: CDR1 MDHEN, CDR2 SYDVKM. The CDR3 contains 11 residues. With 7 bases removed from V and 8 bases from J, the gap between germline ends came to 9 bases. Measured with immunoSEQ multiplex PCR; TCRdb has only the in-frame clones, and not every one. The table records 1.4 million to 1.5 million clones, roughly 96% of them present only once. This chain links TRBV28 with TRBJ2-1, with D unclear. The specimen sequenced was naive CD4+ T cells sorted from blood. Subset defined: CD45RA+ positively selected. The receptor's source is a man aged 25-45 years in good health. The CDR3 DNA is TGTGCCAGCACCTCTCTTCATGAGCAGTTCTTC. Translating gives CASTSLHEQFF.